This T cell receptor (beta chain) was recovered during a study of shared clonotypes between healthy human individuals. The study, taken as a whole, reports: Sampling was confined to blood; repertoires within tissues likely differ.

Execution of the assay was at deep level. Tens of thousands of T cell genomes (about 0.2 ug DNA) went into each sorted-subset replicate. Produced via immunoSEQ multiplex PCR; TCRdb's table is partial and in-frame only. The sample carries some 2,100,000 clones, under 95% recorded once. Of note for this clone: Its antigen is still unknown.

With 4 bases removed from V and 3 bases from J, the gap between germline ends came to 7 bases. Germline CDR1 SGHDT, CDR2 YYEEEE. The CDR3 has 12 amino acids. Cells designated naive CD8 were CD45RO-negative and were positively selected for CCR7, with terminally differentiated effector memory CD45RA+ cells excluded. V and J are TRBV5-6 and TRBJ2-5, with D hard to call. This receptor was identified in a man between 18 and 29 years old in good health. Some clones in this sample may be carry-over from other donors' samples. The sequenced material came from naive CD8+ T cells from PBMCs. CDR3 DNA sequence: TGTGCCAGCAGCATTCAAGAAGAGACCCAGTACTTC. Its protein is CASSIQEETQYF.